This T cell receptor (beta chain) was found in a study of cytomegalovirus exposure and HLA in healthy donors. Points from the study as a whole: In vitro experiments confirmed that a few CMV-associated chains were specific for CMV antigens. A later analysis linked a missense DCLRE1C variant to TCR beta V- and J-gene trimming.

The CDR3 sequence is 14 residues long. Germline CDR1 is PRHDT and CDR2 is FYEKMQ (reference sequence). V dropped 5 bases and J dropped 10 bases, with 18 bases sitting between them. Primers included in the PCR were 60 Vbeta and 13 Jbeta primers. Measured with immunoSEQ multiplex PCR; TCRdb has only the in-frame clones, and not every one. Found here are around 100,000 clones; the top ten clones hold roughly 0.64%. As to this clone: The antigen is unknown.

The receptor comes from a man aged 45 to 65 in good health and CMV-seronegative. The rearrangement uses TRBV13 and TRBJ2-1; D not resolved. Sequenced sample: PBMCs. The CDR3 loop reads CASSGSWAPLEQFF. Written as DNA, the CDR3 is TGTGCCAGCAGCGGGTCTTGGGCTCCTCTAGAGCAGTTCTTC.